Sequencing of this T cell receptor (beta chain) was carried out in a study of breast tumors, draining lymph nodes, adjacent tissues. Axillary draining lymph nodes of breast cancer patients supplied the node samples. Remarks on this clonotype: Its antigen is not known.

The CDR3 is 14 residues long. From germline, CDR1 is MDHEN and CDR2 SYDVKM. The V end lost 5 bases, the J end lost 5 bases, and 13 bases lay between the germline ends. TCRdb recomputed calls from the multiplex PCR reads with MiXCR, one row per CDR3 protein. The sample lists some 100,000 distinct CDR3 sequences; 21% were seen once. General observations from the study: Compared with lymph nodes, tumors were less diverse; compared with nontumor tissue, more.

The sequence was obtained from a female donor with breast cancer. Some clones in this sample may be carry-over from other donors' samples. The specimen was axillary lymph node tissue. V gene TRBV28 combines with J gene TRBJ1-3; possible D gene TRBD1, 6 bases. The CDR3 loop reads CASSLGGRRNTIYF. CDR3 sequence (DNA): TGTGCCAGCAGTCTCGGGGGCAGAAGAAACACCATATATTTT.